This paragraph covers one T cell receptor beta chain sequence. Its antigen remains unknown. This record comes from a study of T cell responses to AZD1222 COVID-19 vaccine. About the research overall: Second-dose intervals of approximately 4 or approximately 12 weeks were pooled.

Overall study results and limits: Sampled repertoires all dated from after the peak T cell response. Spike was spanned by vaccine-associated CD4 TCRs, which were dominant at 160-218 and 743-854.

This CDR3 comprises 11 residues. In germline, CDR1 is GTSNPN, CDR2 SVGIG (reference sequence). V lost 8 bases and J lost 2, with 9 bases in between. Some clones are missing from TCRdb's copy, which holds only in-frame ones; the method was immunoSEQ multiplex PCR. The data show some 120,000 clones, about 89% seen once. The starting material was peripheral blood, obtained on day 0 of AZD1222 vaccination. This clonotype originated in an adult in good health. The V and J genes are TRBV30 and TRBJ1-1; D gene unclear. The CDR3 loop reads CASQVNTEAFF. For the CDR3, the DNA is TGTGCCAGTCAGGTAAACACTGAAGCTTTCTTT.